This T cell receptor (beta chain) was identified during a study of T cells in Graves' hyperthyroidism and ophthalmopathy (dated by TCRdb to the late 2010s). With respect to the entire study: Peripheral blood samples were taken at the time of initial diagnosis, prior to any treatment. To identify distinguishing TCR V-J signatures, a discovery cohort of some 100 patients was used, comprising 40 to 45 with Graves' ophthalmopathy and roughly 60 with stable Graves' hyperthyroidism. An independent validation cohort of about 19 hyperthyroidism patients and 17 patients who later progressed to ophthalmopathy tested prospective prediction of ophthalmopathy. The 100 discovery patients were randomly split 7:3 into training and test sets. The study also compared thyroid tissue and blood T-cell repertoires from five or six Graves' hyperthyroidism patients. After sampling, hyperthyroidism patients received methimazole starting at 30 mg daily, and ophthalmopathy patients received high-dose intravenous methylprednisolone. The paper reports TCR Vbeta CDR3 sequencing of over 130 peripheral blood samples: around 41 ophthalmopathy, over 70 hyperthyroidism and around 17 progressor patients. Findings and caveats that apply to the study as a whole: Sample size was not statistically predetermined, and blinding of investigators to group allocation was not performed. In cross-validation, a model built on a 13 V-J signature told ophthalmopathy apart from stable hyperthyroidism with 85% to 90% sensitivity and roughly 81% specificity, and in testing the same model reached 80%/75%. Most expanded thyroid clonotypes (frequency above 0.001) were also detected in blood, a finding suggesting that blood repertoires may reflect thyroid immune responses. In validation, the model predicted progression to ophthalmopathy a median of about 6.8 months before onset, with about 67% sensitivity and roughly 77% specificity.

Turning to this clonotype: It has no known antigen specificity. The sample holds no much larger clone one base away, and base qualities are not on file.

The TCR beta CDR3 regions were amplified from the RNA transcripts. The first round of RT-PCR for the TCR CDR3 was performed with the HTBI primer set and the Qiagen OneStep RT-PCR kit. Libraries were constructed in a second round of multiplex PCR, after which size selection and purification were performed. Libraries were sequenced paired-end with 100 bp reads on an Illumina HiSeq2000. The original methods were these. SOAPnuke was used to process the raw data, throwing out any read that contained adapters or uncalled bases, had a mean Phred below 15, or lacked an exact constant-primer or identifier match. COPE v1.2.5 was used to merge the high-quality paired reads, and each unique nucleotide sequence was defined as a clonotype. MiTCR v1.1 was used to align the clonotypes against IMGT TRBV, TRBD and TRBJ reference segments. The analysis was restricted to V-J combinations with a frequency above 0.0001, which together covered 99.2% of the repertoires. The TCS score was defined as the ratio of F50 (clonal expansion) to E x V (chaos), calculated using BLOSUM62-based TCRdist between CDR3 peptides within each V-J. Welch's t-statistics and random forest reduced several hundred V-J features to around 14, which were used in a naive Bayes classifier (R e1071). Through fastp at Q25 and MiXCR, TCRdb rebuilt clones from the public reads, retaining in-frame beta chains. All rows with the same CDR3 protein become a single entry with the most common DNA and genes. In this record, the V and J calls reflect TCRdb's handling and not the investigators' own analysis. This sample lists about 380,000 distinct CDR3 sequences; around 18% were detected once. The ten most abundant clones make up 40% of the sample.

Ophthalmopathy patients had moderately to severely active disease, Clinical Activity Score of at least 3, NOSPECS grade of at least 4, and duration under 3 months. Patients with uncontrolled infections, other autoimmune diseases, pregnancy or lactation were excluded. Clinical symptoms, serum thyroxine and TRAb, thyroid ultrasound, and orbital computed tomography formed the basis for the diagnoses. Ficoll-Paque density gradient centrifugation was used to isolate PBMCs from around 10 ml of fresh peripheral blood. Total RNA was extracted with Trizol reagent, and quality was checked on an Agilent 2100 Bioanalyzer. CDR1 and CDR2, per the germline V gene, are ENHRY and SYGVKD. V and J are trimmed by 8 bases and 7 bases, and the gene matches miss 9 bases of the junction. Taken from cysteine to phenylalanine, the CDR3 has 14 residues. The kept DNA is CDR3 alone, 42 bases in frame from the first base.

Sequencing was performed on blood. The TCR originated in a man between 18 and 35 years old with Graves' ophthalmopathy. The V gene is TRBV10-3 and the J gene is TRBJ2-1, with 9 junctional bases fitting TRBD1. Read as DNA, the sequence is TGTGCCATCGGATTCCGGGACAGGGAAAATGAGCAGTTCTTC. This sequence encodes CAIGFRDRENEQFF.